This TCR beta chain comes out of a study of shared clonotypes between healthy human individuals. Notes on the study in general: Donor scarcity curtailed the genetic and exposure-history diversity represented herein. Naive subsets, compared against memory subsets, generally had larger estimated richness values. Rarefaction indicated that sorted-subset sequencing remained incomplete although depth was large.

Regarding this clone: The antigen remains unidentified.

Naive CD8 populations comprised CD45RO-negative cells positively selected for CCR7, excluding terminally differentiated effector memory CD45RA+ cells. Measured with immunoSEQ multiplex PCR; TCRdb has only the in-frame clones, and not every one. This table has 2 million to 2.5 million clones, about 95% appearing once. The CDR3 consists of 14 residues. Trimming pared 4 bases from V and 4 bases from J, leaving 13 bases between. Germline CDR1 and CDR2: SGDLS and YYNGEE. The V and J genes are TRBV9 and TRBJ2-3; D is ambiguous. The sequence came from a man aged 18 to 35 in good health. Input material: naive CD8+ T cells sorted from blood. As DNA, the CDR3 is TGTGCCAGCAGCACCGGAGTACCCCCAGATACGCAGTATTTT. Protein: CASSTGVPPDTQYF. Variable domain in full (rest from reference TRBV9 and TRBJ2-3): DSGVTQTPKHLITATGQRVTLRCSPRSGDLSVYWYQQSLDQGLQFLIQYYNGEERAKGNILERFSAQQFPDLHSELNLSSLELGDSALYFCASSTGVPPDTQYFGPGTRLTVL.